The clone carrying this T cell receptor (beta chain) was seen many times. Its antigen is not identified. The DNA ends 3 residues before the CDR3 does, and the rest of the CDR3 is filled in from the germline J gene. This table comes from immunoSEQ multiplex PCR, and its TCRdb copy is limited to in-frame clones, with some not included. The sample includes more than 25,000 clones, none of them occurring once. V trimming: 0 bases; J trimming: 8 bases; junction bases outside the gene matches: 9. CDR3 length: 16 amino acids. CDR1 and CDR2 from the germline V gene are SGHVS and FQNEAQ. This entry belongs to a study of T cell clonality in common variable immunodeficiency. Study-level findings and limits: In common variable immunodeficiency, TCR beta chains reportedly carried fewer deletions and N-nucleotide insertions.

This TCR derives from a human donor with common variable immunodeficiency. The sequencing input was peripheral blood mononuclear cells. The J gene is TRBJ2-1, the V gene TRBV7-8; 8 positions match TRBD1. CDR3: CASSLAQPTGGHEQFF. The part of the CDR3 DNA that was read is TGTGCCAGCAGCTTAGCCCAACCCACAGGGGGTCATGAG.